The source of this TCR beta chain is a study of cytomegalovirus exposure and HLA in healthy donors. Regarding donors, all were healthy bone marrow donors. PCR was performed using 60 Vbeta and 13 Jbeta primers. TCRdb's table, derived via immunoSEQ multiplex PCR, lists solely in-frame clones and lacks some. The sample comprises over 150,000 clones, around 79% of which are singletons, and 1.6% rests with the top ten. Study results and caveats: From TCR beta sequences, most subjects' HLA-A and HLA-B alleles were reportedly predicted accurately. According to reports, the classifier identified cytomegalovirus status with high specificity and sensitivity.

Per germline, CDR1 LNHDA and CDR2 SQIVND (reference sequence). This CDR3 comprises 17 residues. V was clipped by 0 bases and J by 3 bases, with 17 bases between them. A word on this clone: Antigen unknown.

The chain joins TRBV19 to TRBJ1-2; TRBD1 might be the D (6 bases). The sample taken for sequencing was PBMCs. This clonotype was sampled from a young woman in good health and CMV-seronegative. This chain's CDR3 is CASSIDSWSGADYGYTF. CDR3 DNA sequence: TGTGCCAGTAGTATAGATTCCTGGTCAGGGGCGGACTATGGCTACACCTTC. The complete variable domain, with remaining parts taken from reference TRBV19 and TRBJ1-2, reads DGGITQSPKYLFRKEGQNVTLSCEQNLNHDAMYWYRQDPGQGLRLIYYSQIVNDFQKGDIAEGYSVSREKKESFPLTVTSAQKNPTAFYLCASSIDSWSGADYGYTFGSGTRLTVV.